This record covers a single T cell receptor (beta chain). Its cognate antigen has yet to be identified. Within one base of it there is no much larger clone, and no base qualities were kept. The source of the sample is a study of OX40 agonist ivuxolimab in advanced cancers. Looking at the study overall: The costimulatory receptor OX40 (CD134) was targeted by ivuxolimab, a fully human IgG2 agonistic monoclonal antibody. The dose-escalation cohort was approximately 83% male with a mean age of approximately 60 years, ranging from roughly 23 to 90. The paper covers the monotherapy dose-escalation part of the phase I ivuxolimab trial, which included N = 52 patients. Intravenous ivuxolimab was administered to patients every 2 weeks at six dose levels: 0.01, 0.1, 0.3, 1.5, 3 and 10 mg/kg. Prior anti-PD-1, anti-PD-L1 or anti-CTLA-4 therapy was permitted, and checkpoint inhibitors had been received by roughly 42% of dose-escalation patients. The point of sequencing TCRbeta in the periphery was to test whether ivuxolimab changed TCR sequence diversity and drove clonal T-cell expansion. Partial responses occurred in three dose-escalation patients: two with cutaneous melanoma and one with hepatocellular carcinoma. Of the 50 to 55 dose-escalation patients, hepatocellular carcinoma was present in about 20, melanoma in approximately 15, renal cell carcinoma in 9 and head and neck cancer in 9. Study-level results and caveats: Low levels of normalized T-cell clonal expansion were also seen in some patients who did not respond. At doses from 0.1 to 3.0 mg/kg, clonal expansion was seen in both CD4+ and CD8+ blood T cells between baseline and week 6. In the 0.1-3.0 mg/kg groups, partial responders had among the lowest normalized peripheral clonal expansion, particularly in CD8+ T cells. Antigen specificity was not determined for the clonally expanded peripheral T cells. On average, CD8+ T cells showed more expanded clones than CD4+ T cells after ivuxolimab.

Patients with a history of autoimmune disease or receiving systemic immunosuppression were excluded from the trial. In every dose cohort, peripheral blood was drawn for TCR sequencing at baseline, cycle 4 day 1, and cycle 7 day 1. The samples were drawn from a first-in-human, open-label, multicenter phase I dose-escalation trial of ivuxolimab. Adults with locally advanced or metastatic melanoma, renal cell carcinoma, hepatocellular carcinoma or head and neck squamous cell carcinoma were enrolled in the trial. Before TCR sequencing, CD4+ and CD8+ T cells were separately sorted from peripheral blood. To sequence the TCRbeta CDR3 region, genomic DNA was isolated from the sorted cells. The immunoSEQ Assay was used for sequencing of TCRbeta CDR3 regions. TCRdb re-hosts the immuneACCESS table, in-frame sequences only. Its copies lack some clones; in the studies checked, an unresolved V gene accounts for under half of them, and the cause for the rest is not known. This sample has some 70,000 clones in its table, and 70% to 90% of those were observed once. The top ten constitute around 8% of the sample.

This clonotype was sampled from an adult with an advanced solid tumor such as melanoma, head and neck, liver or kidney cancer. Sequencing used CD4+ or CD8+ T cells sorted from blood, obtained in a trial of the OX40 agonist ivuxolimab.

The nucleotide sequence is TGTGCCAGCAGCCAATCCCCCGGTTCGGTAACTAATGAAAAACTGTTTTTT. Translated, this is CASSQSPGSVTNEKLFF. The V and J segments used are TRBV4-2 and TRBJ1-4; the D segment cannot be called with confidence. V drops 2 bases and J drops 1 base, leaving 14 bases in between. Including the terminal cysteine and phenylalanine, the CDR3 comprises 17 residues. Only the CDR3 portion is preserved as DNA: 51 bases, with reading frame beginning at the first base. Via the germline V gene, CDR1 is LGHNA and CDR2 YNFKEQ.